This T cell receptor beta chain was profiled in a study of shared clonotypes between healthy human individuals (dated by TCRdb to about 2020). About the full investigation: A couple of women and a few men aged 18 to 49 years were included in the cohort. Different laboratories and diverse techniques were used to prepare libraries and sequence TCR repertoires, to increase sequencing depth and limit assay-specific biases. For each donor, CD4 naive and CD4 memory were each run on three plates, CD8 naive on two plates, and CD8 memory on one plate. Each donor's leukapheresis produced roughly between about 0.8 and 8.9 billion PBMCs. To estimate repertoire size and how much clonotypes are shared between individuals, the study performed deep sequencing of blood TCR repertoires from a few healthy adults.

Paper-wide results and their limitations: Clonotypes shared by all four sorted-subset donors showed higher generation probabilities than non-shared clonotypes. Sampling was restricted to blood, and TCR repertoires in tissue are likely to differ from TCR repertoires in blood. Based on pairwise subsampling, the degree of clonotype sharing among donors was expected to be affected by sequencing depth. Approximately 5% of naive CD4, 3.5% of naive CD8, 2.3% of memory CD4, and 0.35% to 0.4% of memory CD8 clonotypes were shared across a few donors. Naive subsets generally had larger estimated clonotype richness than memory subsets did. Even with the large sequencing depth, rarefaction of the sorted-subset datasets indicated that sequencing was incomplete. The genetic and exposure-history diversity represented was limited by the small number of donors.

The donors were healthy, HIV-negative adults with no recently reported acute infections or vaccinations. Every donor was a Caucasian adult residing in Nashville, Tennessee, USA. CD4+ T cells were enriched by magnetic negative selection, after which naive cells were positively selected on CD45RA and the negative fraction was taken as the memory subset. After blood collection by leukapheresis, PBMCs were isolated using Ficoll-Histopaque density gradient centrifugation and then cryopreserved in the vapor phase of liquid nitrogen. Purity and quantity of every magnetically sorted T cell population were checked by analytical flow cytometry. Genomic DNA was isolated from each sorted fraction and quantified by UV absorbance on a Nanodrop 2000c. Including cysteine and phenylalanine, the CDR3 has 15 amino acids. The CDR3 DNA has 45 bases and is translated from base 1. From a lookup of the germline V gene (reference sequence), CDR1 and CDR2 are SEHNR and FQNEAQ. V is shortened by 5 bases, J by 9 bases, and the region joining them spans 20 bases.

On this clone itself: Its antigen specificity is not known. Qualities for individual bases were not recorded, and no much larger clone is one base off.

Using the deep immunoSEQ assay, multiplex PCR amplified TCR CDR3 regions from genomic DNA. For each cell subset, the extracted genomic DNA was distributed evenly across all wells of several immunoSEQ 96-well plates, and each plate served as one replicate. Each replicate PCR for sorted subsets received about 210 ng genomic DNA, equal to tens of thousands of T cell genomes. Purified libraries were measured with a Qubit 3.0 fluorometer, size-checked on a Bioanalyzer 2100, and measured again with the KAPA Library Quantification kit. Each immunoSEQ 96-well plate was sequenced on its own single-read 150-cycle Illumina NextSeq 550 flow cell. The authors' analysis ran thus. Because the immunoSEQ output held only junctional sequences and lacked quality scores, the filtering could not match the filtering applied to full-length reads. Sequences were annotated with PyIR, a Python wrapper for IgBLAST v1.9, and V/J genes and CDR3 were assigned using IMGT germline references. Any read was removed if the V/J assignment was weak (E-value above 1e-6), the CDR3 was missing, or the read contained stop codons, out-of-frame junctions, or ambiguous translated residues. V3J clonotypes were defined as sequences sharing an identical inferred V gene, J gene, and CDR3 amino acid sequence. Percentage overlap between repertoires was computed as shared unique clonotypes divided by the size of the smaller repertoire. Three approaches were used to assess repertoire richness: RTK rarefaction, the Chao1 estimator, and Recon v2.1 estimates of unobserved clonotypes. Generation probabilities were computed with OLGA for all TCRbeta clonotypes obtained by the gDNA method from four donors. Imported from immuneACCESS, the table was reduced by TCRdb to in-frame sequences with V and J called. These copies leave out some clones; in studies compared against another copy, an unresolved V gene accounts for under half, and the cause of the remainder is not known. V and J calls and clone size are as listed in that table; D and trimming were resolved from the DNA. Present in this sample are over 850,000 clones, approximately 78% of which were seen just once. Clones ranked in the top ten supply 0.55% to 0.7% of the sample.

The sequence is built from TRBV7-9 and TRBJ2-1; TRBD2 is a weak D gene call, 6 bases matching. What was sequenced was memory CD4+ T cells from PBMCs. The cell subset or site tag for this specimen amounts to: CD45RA-negative fraction. The TCR sequence derives from a young man in good health. Some clones in this sample may be carry-over from other donors' samples. The encoded CDR3 is CASSRLGSFYAEQFF. The nucleotide sequence reads TGTGCCAGCAGCAGACTAGGGTCCTTCTACGCTGAGCAGTTCTTC.